These T cell receptor beta chains were read from a single sample in a study of MAIT cells during Salmonella Paratyphi A infection. One entry per CDR3 protein, called by TCRdb with MiXCR from the 5' RACE reads. The data hold about 710 distinct CDR3 sequences, with about 18% observed a single time. The sample was MAIT cells from blood, taken at the last sampling point of the challenge study. These receptors all stem from a person between 18 and 69 years old who was deliberately infected with Salmonella Paratyphi A in a paratyphoid fever challenge study. CDR3s include the opening cysteine and the closing phenylalanine or tryptophan. A D gene is named only where the DNA matches it firmly. Clone size is stated in some rows and not others, as once, few, many or a class when expanded.

j_call: TRBJ2-1; v_call: TRBV6-4; clone_size: many; d_call: NA; cdr3_aa: CASSDRDNNEQFF; cdr3_nt: TGTGCCAGCAGTGACCGGGACAACAATGAGCAGTTCTTC
j_call: TRBJ2-7; v_call: TRBV30; clone_size: NA; d_call: TRBD2; cdr3_aa: CAWSDLAGPYEQYF; cdr3_nt: TGTGCCTGGAGTGACCTAGCGGGACCCTACGAGCAGTACTTC
j_call: TRBJ1-3; v_call: TRBV12-3/TRBV12-4; clone_size: NA; d_call: NA; cdr3_aa: CASSLGGNTIYF; cdr3_nt: TGTGCCAGCAGTTTGGGTGGAAACACCATATATTTT
j_call: TRBJ2-1; v_call: TRBV6-1; clone_size: large; d_call: TRBD1; cdr3_aa: CASSQGESYNEQFF; cdr3_nt: TGTGCCAGCAGTCAGGGGGAATCCTACAATGAGCAGTTCTTC
j_call: TRBJ1-5; v_call: TRBV20-1; clone_size: medium-sized; d_call: TRBD1; cdr3_aa: CSATLGQGDSQPQHF; cdr3_nt: TGCAGTGCTACACTGGGACAGGGTGACAGTCAGCCCCAGCATTTT
j_call: TRBJ2-5; v_call: TRBV20-1; clone_size: hyperexpanded; d_call: TRBD2; cdr3_aa: CSARGLAGGMRETQYF; cdr3_nt: TGCAGTGCTAGAGGACTAGCGGGGGGGATGAGGGAGACCCAGTACTTC
j_call: TRBJ2-5; v_call: TRBV3-1; clone_size: NA; d_call: NA; cdr3_aa: CASQTRDFQETQYF; cdr3_nt: TGTGCCAGCCAGACTAGGGACTTCCAAGAGACCCAGTACTTC
j_call: TRBJ2-5; v_call: TRBV6-4; clone_size: few; d_call: TRBD2; cdr3_aa: CASSELAGSQETQYF; cdr3_nt: TGTGCCAGCAGCGAACTAGCGGGGAGTCAAGAGACCCAGTACTTC
j_call: TRBJ2-3; v_call: TRBV6-4; clone_size: NA; d_call: NA; cdr3_aa: CASSDRLGSGTQYF; cdr3_nt: TGTGCCAGCAGTGACCGGCTGGGGAGTGGTACGCAGTATTTT
j_call: TRBJ2-7; v_call: TRBV12-3/TRBV12-4; clone_size: few; d_call: TRBD2; cdr3_aa: CASGARGDVSYEQYF; cdr3_nt: TGTGCCAGCGGAGCCCGGGGGGACGTGTCCTACGAGCAGTACTTC
j_call: TRBJ1-1; v_call: TRBV20-1; clone_size: many; d_call: TRBD1; cdr3_aa: CSASGQGDTEAFF; cdr3_nt: TGCAGTGCTTCCGGACAGGGGGACACTGAAGCTTTCTTT
j_call: TRBJ2-5; v_call: TRBV6-4; clone_size: NA; d_call: TRBD2; cdr3_aa: CASSETSGGQETQYF; cdr3_nt: TGTGCCAGCAGTGAGACTAGCGGGGGCCAAGAGACCCAGTACTTC
j_call: TRBJ2-7; v_call: TRBV20-1; clone_size: many; d_call: NA; cdr3_aa: CSAPSTDNSYEQYF; cdr3_nt: TGCAGTGCCCCGAGTACAGACAACTCCTACGAGCAGTACTTC
j_call: TRBJ2-2; v_call: TRBV6-4; clone_size: medium-sized; d_call: NA; cdr3_aa: CASSDRADGELFF; cdr3_nt: TGTGCCAGCAGTGATCGTGCGGACGGGGAGCTGTTTTTT
j_call: TRBJ2-1; v_call: TRBV6-4; clone_size: medium-sized; d_call: TRBD2; cdr3_aa: CASSDSGGANEQFF; cdr3_nt: TGTGCCAGCAGTGACAGCGGGGGGGCCAATGAGCAGTTCTTC
j_call: TRBJ2-3; v_call: TRBV7-8; clone_size: large; d_call: TRBD2; cdr3_aa: CASSRTSGGTDTQYF; cdr3_nt: TGTGCCAGCAGTAGGACTAGCGGGGGCACAGATACGCAGTATTTT
j_call: TRBJ2-5; v_call: TRBV20-1; clone_size: medium-sized; d_call: TRBD2; cdr3_aa: CSARDGLAQETQYF; cdr3_nt: TGCAGTGCTAGAGATGGACTAGCACAAGAGACCCAGTACTTC
j_call: TRBJ2-3; v_call: TRBV6-4; clone_size: many; d_call: TRBD2; cdr3_aa: CASSGLAGGTDTQYF; cdr3_nt: TGTGCCAGCAGTGGACTAGCGGGGGGGACAGATACGCAGTATTTT
j_call: TRBJ1-6; v_call: TRBV29-1; clone_size: medium-sized; d_call: NA; cdr3_aa: CSVSTEAESSPLHF; cdr3_nt: TGCAGCGTGAGTACCGAAGCCGAAAGTTCACCCCTCCACTTT
j_call: TRBJ2-3; v_call: TRBV6-4; clone_size: NA; d_call: TRBD2; cdr3_aa: CASSDRSGGADTQYF; cdr3_nt: TGTGCCAGCAGTGATCGTAGCGGGGGGGCAGATACGCAGTATTTT
j_call: TRBJ1-4; v_call: TRBV15; clone_size: NA; d_call: TRBD1; cdr3_aa: CVTSTRTGSGDEKLFF; cdr3_nt: TGTGTCACCAGCACAAGGACAGGGTCAGGGGATGAAAAACTGTTTTTT
j_call: TRBJ2-3; v_call: TRBV6-2/TRBV6-3; clone_size: many; d_call: NA; cdr3_aa: CASSYSTSTDTQYF; cdr3_nt: TGTGCCAGCAGTTACTCGACTAGCACAGATACGCAGTATTTT
j_call: TRBJ1-2; v_call: TRBV5-6; clone_size: large; d_call: NA; cdr3_aa: CASSPPENYGYTF; cdr3_nt: TGTGCCAGCAGCCCCCCAGAGAACTATGGCTACACCTTC